This TCR beta chain was sequenced during a study of cytomegalovirus exposure and HLA in healthy donors. The study, taken as a whole, reports: The authors confirmed in vitro that three CMV-associated chains were specific for CMV antigens. As a later analysis showed, a missense DCLRE1C variant was linked to trimming of TCR beta V- and J-genes.

The study ran its PCR with 60 Vbeta and 13 Jbeta primers. The data were produced by immunoSEQ multiplex PCR, yet TCRdb's version contains in-frame clones alone and is incomplete. The profile shows 180,000 or so clones, about 10% of them singletons. This clone was counted between two and nine times. Its target is not known. The germline gives CDR1 MNHEY, CDR2 SMNVEV (reference sequence). The CDR3 consists of 15 residues. V was pared by 2 bases and J by 7 bases, with 9 bases of the junction left unmatched. The genes are TRBV27 and TRBJ2-7; 9 positions agree with TRBD1. Material for sequencing was PBMCs. The sequence came from a woman in her twenties or thirties in good health and CMV-seropositive. CDR3 amino acids: CASSLTWTGENEQYF. The CDR3 region has the DNA TGTGCCAGCAGTTTAACCTGGACAGGGGAGAATGAGCAGTACTTC.